This TCR beta chain was sequenced in a study of molecular identifiers for immune sequencing clone quantification. Points from the study as a whole: More than 97% of effector molecules, versus under 1% of naive-cell molecules, belonged to clones above 20 RNA copies.

Libraries of bulk TCR were made by previously described methods (with listed TCR primers). TCRdb re-derived calls from the PCR reads in MiXCR, one entry per CDR3 protein. Of just under 650,000 distinct CDR3 sequences detected, 15% to 20% appear once; the ten largest clones hold 0.7% to 1%. This clonotype was counted between two and nine times. What it binds is not known. The CDR3 sequence is 15 residues long. Trimming shortened V by 6 bases and J by 0 bases, and 15 bases separated the two germline ends. The V gene's germline CDR1 is SNHLY and CDR2 FYNNEI. Sequencing was done on a sample of naive CD8+ T cells from blood, with Jurkat cell RNA spiked in. Subset meaning: FACS-sorted CD8+CD4-CCR7+CD45RA+ naive T cells. This receptor was obtained from a human donor in good health. Some libraries in this study had Jurkat cell RNA spiked in. The V call is TRBV2, the J call TRBJ2-7, with D perhaps TRBD1 or TRBD2 (6 bases each). CDR3 DNA sequence: TGTGCCAGCAGCATGAATTCGGGGGCCTCCTACGAGCAGTACTTC. It is translated as CASSMNSGASYEQYF.